Each of the 4 T cell receptor beta chains below was sequenced from the same sample in a study of OX40 agonist ivuxolimab in advanced cancers. Profiled with immunoSEQ multiplex PCR; TCRdb holds only in-frame clones, not every one. Found here are fewer than 90,000 clones, 80% to 90% of them singletons; the top ten hold 2% to 2.5%. Material: CD4+ or CD8+ T cells sorted from blood, obtained in a trial of the OX40 agonist ivuxolimab. These receptors were obtained from an adult with an advanced solid tumor such as melanoma, head and neck, liver or kidney cancer.

V and J are TRBV9 and TRBJ2-1; tentatively, D is TRBD2 (5 bases). The CDR3 is 18 residues long. Germline CDR1 reads SGDLS; CDR2 reads YYNGEE. The germline V and J ends were trimmed by 4 bases and 8 bases, with 28 bases remaining between them. CDR3 residues: CASSLEIRERPRLDEQFF. CDR3 nucleotides: TGTGCCAGCAGCCTAGAGATCCGGGAACGACCTCGCCTCGATGAGCAGTTCTTC.

V and J are TRBV5-1 and TRBJ2-6; 16 bases are a match to TRBD2. V dropped 4 bases and J dropped 0; count of bases not matched to a gene: 10. The germline V gene has CDR1 SGHRS and CDR2 YFSETQ. This CDR3 has 21 residues. CDR3 sequence: CASSGSPGTSGRGSGANVLTF. Written as DNA, the CDR3 is TGCGCCAGCAGCGGCAGCCCCGGGACTAGCGGGAGGGGCTCTGGGGCCAACGTCCTGACTTTC.

The V call is TRBV18, the J call TRBJ2-7; the D gene could be TRBD1 or TRBD2 (5 bases each). CDR1 and CDR2 (germline): KGHSH, LQKENI. Trimming removed 3 bases at V and 9 bases at J, with 18 bases between. The CDR3 sequence is 14 residues long. This chain's CDR3 is CASSPRDGDIVQYF. The CDR3 region has the DNA TGTGCCAGCTCACCCCGGGACGGGGATATCGTGCAGTACTTC.

The rearrangement uses TRBV2 and TRBJ2-5; tentative D call: TRBD2 (5 bases). Deletions cut 5 bases from V and 1 base from J, with 11 bases between. In germline, CDR1 is SNHLY, CDR2 FYNNEI. The CDR3 covers 14 residues. CDR3 sequence: CASSLFGVQETQYF. The CDR3 DNA follows: TGTGCCAGCAGTCTCTTCGGGGTCCAAGAGACCCAGTACTTC.